The next 23 T cell receptor beta chains were all read from a single sample in a study of identical twins. MiXCR was run by TCRdb on the 5' RACE reads, yielding one entry per CDR3 protein. Of about 100,000 distinct CDR3 sequences listed, about 6% were seen once; the top ten hold approximately 12%. The material sequenced was memory T cells sorted from blood. These receptors originate from a woman aged 45 to 65 in good health.

This clonotype appeared many times. The chain is built from TRBV7-2 and TRBJ2-1, with D unresolved. Per the germline V gene, CDR1 is SGHTA and CDR2 is FQGNSA. The CDR3 totals 14 residues. Trimming took 1 base from V and 9 from J, leaving 13 bases between them. The CDR3 bases are TGTGCCAGCAGCTTAGGTCTTATGGATTTTGAGCAGTTCTTC. It translates to CASSLGLMDFEQFF.

The chain combines TRBV7-8 with TRBJ2-5, with 9 bases matching TRBD2. The V gene's germline CDR1 is SGHVS and CDR2 FQNEAQ. This CDR3 is 14 amino acids long. V dropped 5 bases and J dropped 2; count of bases not matched to a gene: 3. CDR3: CASSPSGKQETQYF. In DNA, the CDR3 is TGTGCCAGCAGCCCTAGCGGGAAGCAAGAGACCCAGTACTTC.

This clonotype was counted ten times or more. The V gene is TRBV20-1, the J gene TRBJ1-3, with D unresolved. The germline V gene has CDR1 DFQATT and CDR2 SNEGSKA (reference sequence). V lost 0 bases and J 0 bases, leaving 9 bases between the germline ends. The CDR3 is 15 amino acids. CDR3 nucleotide sequence: TGCAGTGCTAGAGATTCCGAGGCCTCTGGAAACACCATATATTTT. As protein: CSARDSEASGNTIYF.

The rearrangement joins TRBV27 to TRBJ2-5, with D hard to call. Germline V CDR1 and CDR2: MNHEY, SMNVEV (reference sequence). This CDR3 spans 15 amino acids. V lost 3 bases, J lost 3 bases, and 14 bases lay in between. CDR3 in DNA: TGTGCCAGCAGTTTTTACCCGAGTTCCGAAGAGACCCAGTACTTC. Protein sequence: CASSFYPSSEETQYF.

This clonotype showed up many times. This chain uses TRBV12-3 or TRBV12-4 with TRBJ2-3; 12 bases match TRBD2. This CDR3 comprises 16 residues. V trimming: 5 bases; J trimming: 3 bases; junction bases outside the gene matches: 6. DNA of the CDR3: TGTGCCAGCAGTATACGGACTAGCGGGAATACAGATACGCAGTATTTT. It specifies CASSIRTSGNTDTQYF.

This clonotype was observed at least ten times. The chain couples TRBV3-1 to TRBJ2-5; TRBD2 might be the D (5 bases). Trimming cost V 5 bases and J 2 bases, with 9 bases left between them. CDR1 and CDR2 from the germline V gene are LGHDT and YNNKEL (reference sequence). The CDR3 is made up of 13 amino acids. This chain's CDR3 is CASSSGVQETQYF. DNA of the CDR3: TGTGCCAGCAGCTCCGGGGTACAAGAGACCCAGTACTTC.

Many counts were recorded for this clonotype. This rearrangement joins TRBV4-1 to TRBJ1-5; 7 nucleotides match TRBD1. V dropped 5 bases and J dropped 4; count of bases not matched to a gene: 11. From germline, CDR1 is MGHRA and CDR2 YSYEKL. The CDR3 totals 16 residues. The CDR3 loop is CASSAGGNIANQPQHF. CDR3 nucleotides: TGCGCCAGCAGCGCAGGGGGTAACATAGCAAATCAGCCCCAGCATTTT.

This clonotype came up many times. The chain is built from TRBV29-1 and TRBJ2-7; 7 nucleotides align to TRBD1. Germline assignment: CDR1 SQVTM and CDR2 ANQGSEA. V dropped 6 bases and J dropped 2; count of bases not matched to a gene: 10. The CDR3 loop spans 14 amino acids. The CDR3: CSVVTGVSTYEQYF. CDR3 coding DNA: TGCAGCGTCGTAACAGGGGTTTCCACCTACGAGCAGTACTTC.

This clonotype was seen ten or more times. J is TRBJ2-1 and V is TRBV20-1; 8 nucleotides agree with TRBD2. Germline values: CDR1 DFQATT, CDR2 SNEGSKA (reference sequence). The CDR3 contains 11 residues. Unmatched junction bases numbered 3, after V lost 7 bases and J lost 7 bases. The CDR3 nucleotides are TGCAGTGTAGCGGGACTGAATGAGCAGTTCTTC. It specifies CSVAGLNEQFF.

In its sample, this clonotype was seen many times. The J gene is TRBJ2-1, the V gene TRBV14, with D perhaps matching TRBD2 (6 bases). The CDR3 spans 13 residues. Germline assignment: CDR1 SGHDN and CDR2 FVKESK. V dropped 1 base and J dropped 7 bases, with 8 bases sitting between them. The CDR3 nucleotides read TGTGCCAGCAGCCAAGGGACTATAAATGAGCAGTTCTTC. It translates to CASSQGTINEQFF.

This clonotype occurred many times. A junction end diverges from the germline sequence, so it may reflect a read error. The chain uses TRBV12-3 or TRBV12-4 and TRBJ2-7; unclear D gene. This CDR3 contains 11 residues. CDR3 amino acids: CASSLGPGRDF. CDR3 coding DNA: TGTGCCAGCAGTTTAGGGCCAGGTCGGGACTTC.

This clonotype was detected ten times or more. This rearrangement joins TRBV24-1 to TRBJ2-1; D is perhaps TRBD1 (6 bases). Trimming left V 4 bases short and J 5 bases short, with 11 bases between. Germline V gives CDR1 KGHDR, CDR2 SFDVKD. The CDR3 length is 14 residues. The CDR3 loop is CATSDSGQNNEQFF. Here the CDR3 DNA reads TGTGCCACCAGTGACTCCGGACAGAACAATGAGCAGTTCTTC.

This clonotype has ten or more counts. J is TRBJ1-4 and V is TRBV6-5; TRBD1 matches at 7 bases. The CDR3 runs to 16 residues. CDR1 is MNHEY, CDR2 SVGAGI, per germline. Losses at the gene ends were 0 bases for V and 10 bases for J; bases not matched to a gene: 11. As DNA, the CDR3 is TGTGCCAGCAGTTACTCGACCCAGGGGGGGTCGAGAAAACTGTTTTTT. Translation: CASSYSTQGGSRKLFF.

This clonotype was seen ten or more times. V usage is TRBV7-2 and J usage is TRBJ2-1, with D uncertain. V lost 4 bases, J lost 6 bases, and 10 bases lay in between. The CDR3 sequence is 13 residues long. Germline V gene lookup returns CDR1 SGHTA and CDR2 FQGNSA. Here the CDR3 reads CASSSGPSNEQFF. The CDR3 DNA reads as TGTGCCAGCAGCTCCGGGCCCAGCAATGAGCAGTTCTTC.

There are many counts of this clonotype. This chain joins TRBV9 and TRBJ2-1; 11 bases match TRBD2. V lost 4 bases, J lost 0 bases, and 6 bases stayed unmatched. Per germline, CDR1 SGDLS and CDR2 YYNGEE. CDR3 length: 17 residues. The CDR3 DNA follows: TGTGCCAGCAGCTCAACTAGCGGGGGAAGCTCCTACAATGAGCAGTTCTTC. It translates to CASSSTSGGSSYNEQFF. Combining the CDR3 with reference TRBV9 and TRBJ2-1 gives the whole variable domain DSGVTQTPKHLITATGQRVTLRCSPRSGDLSVYWYQQSLDQGLQFLIQYYNGEERAKGNILERFSAQQFPDLHSELNLSSLELGDSALYFCASSSTSGGSSYNEQFFGPGTRLTVL.

This clonotype was seen at least ten times. This chain uses TRBV27 with TRBJ2-1, with TRBD2 matching over 10 bases. Germline loops: CDR1 MNHEY, CDR2 SMNVEV (reference sequence). The CDR3 totals 16 residues. Trimming removed 6 bases from V and 3 bases from J; junction bases left unmatched: 8. CDR3 DNA sequence: TGTGCCAGCAGGGGGGCCGGGACTAGCGTCTACAATGAGCAGTTCTTC. It translates to CASRGAGTSVYNEQFF.

Many counts were recorded for this clonotype. This chain connects TRBV10-3 to TRBJ1-1; D unresolved. V shed 10 bases and J shed 1 base, with 7 bases lying between them. Germline CDR1 reads ENHRY; CDR2 reads SYGVKD. The CDR3 contains 11 residues. The CDR3 here is CATRQNTEAFF. The CDR3 DNA follows: TGTGCCACCCGACAGAACACTGAAGCTTTCTTT.

This clonotype showed up many times. V usage is TRBV29-1 and J usage is TRBJ1-4; 9 nucleotides align to TRBD1. The ends lost 7 bases at V and 7 bases at J; junction bases unmatched: 13. Germline CDR1 reads SQVTM; CDR2 reads ANQGSEA. This CDR3 contains 15 residues. CDR3 residues: CSAYLRDREAEKLFF. The CDR3 region has the DNA TGCAGCGCCTACTTACGGGACAGGGAAGCTGAAAAACTGTTTTTT.

The CDR3 spells CASSSTGDEHTEAFF. The CDR3 DNA follows: TGTGCCAGCAGCTCTACAGGGGATGAACACACTGAAGCTTTCTTT. This rearrangement joins TRBV7-9 to TRBJ1-1; 7 bases match TRBD1. CDR3 size: 15 residues. From germline, CDR1 is SEHNR and CDR2 FQNEAQ (reference sequence). With V trimmed by 4 bases and J by 3 bases, 8 bases remained unmatched.

This clonotype has just a few counts. J is TRBJ2-7 and V is TRBV7-9, with D hard to call. The CDR3 spans 13 residues. Germline values: CDR1 SEHNR, CDR2 FQNEAQ (reference sequence). Trimming shortened V by 5 bases and J by 1 base, and 9 bases separated the two germline ends. The CDR3 reads CASSADASYEQYF. The CDR3 DNA sequence: TGTGCCAGCAGCGCGGACGCGTCCTACGAGCAGTACTTC.

This clonotype came up many times. The chain employs TRBV15 and TRBJ1-1; D not resolved. V lost 4 bases and J lost 5, with 11 bases in between. The CDR3 consists of 13 residues. Germline CDR1 and CDR2: LNHNV and YYDKDF (reference sequence). The CDR3 bases are TGTGCCACCAGCACGTTCGTTGGGACTGAAGCTTTCTTT. This translates into CATSTFVGTEAFF.

This rearrangement joins TRBV19 to TRBJ2-3, with D possibly being TRBD2 (6 bases). The CDR3 covers 14 residues. CDR1 and CDR2 from the germline V gene are LNHDA and SQIVND (reference sequence). V gave up 4 bases and J gave up 4 bases, with 12 bases separating them. CDR3 protein: CASSKRSGADTQYF. The DNA of the CDR3 is TGTGCCAGTAGTAAGCGTTCGGGGGCAGATACGCAGTATTTT.

Only a few counts were recorded for this clonotype. CDR3 sequence: CASRTGTGGTEAFF. In nucleotides, the CDR3 is TGTGCCAGCAGGACCGGGACAGGGGGCACTGAAGCTTTCTTT. The rearrangement joins TRBV12-3 or TRBV12-4 to TRBJ1-1, with 11 bases lining up with TRBD1. The CDR3 consists of 14 residues. The V and J ends lost 6 bases and 4 bases, in that order; junction bases with no gene match: 4.